The text below deals with one T cell receptor (beta chain). This record comes from a study of patients and donors after allogeneic stem cell transplantation. The CDR3 contains 15 residues. V shed 4 bases, J shed 4 bases, and the junction held 4 bases outside the gene matches. CDR1 and CDR2 from the germline V gene are SEHNR and FQNEAQ (reference sequence). TCRdb recomputed calls from the RT-PCR reads with MiXCR, one row per CDR3 protein. The sample shows 900,000 to 1,000,000 distinct CDR3 sequences, roughly 18% of them seen only once. Sequenced material: blood, either unsorted or a sorted T cell fraction (not recorded which). This clonotype was obtained from a human donor who was either an allogeneic HSCT recipient or a stem cell or donor lymphocyte infusion donor (not recorded which). It is not recorded whose cells these are; they may come from a transplant donor. V and J are TRBV7-9 and TRBJ1-6; TRBD1 matches 7 bases. The CDR3 DNA sequence: TGTGCCAGCAGCTGGGGACAGATATATAATTCACCCCTCCACTTT. It encodes CASSWGQIYNSPLHF.